This record concerns one T cell receptor (beta chain) sequence. Its antigen is currently not known. Base qualities were left out, and no much larger clone turns up one base away. Counted from cysteine to phenylalanine, this CDR3 has 11 amino acids. Only the CDR3 DNA is retained, 33 bases long and in frame from the first base. The junction shows trimming of 5 bases on V and 8 bases on J, plus 7 bases between the germline ends. This sample is drawn from a study of CD8 T cells in Susac syndrome (dated by TCRdb to the late 2010s). The study in broad terms: Repertoire sequencing was used to test whether CD8+ T cell activation and differentiation in Susac syndrome was antigen driven. Study-level results and caveats: The number of individuals in the TCR sequencing and HLA analysis was acknowledged as relatively small.

Peripheral blood CD8+ and CD4+ T cells from healthy donors, Susac syndrome patients and multiple sclerosis patients were profiled by high-throughput TCR beta sequencing. Healthy donors were age- and sex-matched controls. Bulk CD8+ and CD4+ T cells were purified magnetically by negative isolation, whereas CD8+ TEMRA cells were enriched by FACS. Blood was drawn into EDTA tubes, processed within 24 hours, and PBMCs were isolated by density gradient centrifugation. PBMCs destined for TCR sequencing were cryopreserved in liquid nitrogen and later thawed in a 37 °C water bath. The sorted or isolated CD4+, CD8+ and CD8+ TEMRA cells had a purity of 90% or higher. RNA was extracted using the RNeasy kit, and about 0.45 to 1 ug of the RNA was reverse transcribed with random hexamers. The immunoSEQ multiplex PCR assay, which covers 54 Vbeta and 13 Jbeta segments, was used to amplify TCR beta CDR3 regions. PCR amplification bias was corrected using a synthetic template baseline for primer optimization and computational correction. Regarding the original processing steps: Reads were annotated to V, D and J genes according to IMGT and were analyzed with immunoSEQ Analyzer, with only productive sequences retained. To calculate clonality, Shannon entropy was normalized by log2 of the number of productive unique sequences and then subtracted from one. Public and private clones were assessed among the 100 most prevalent clones of each patient and control. Susac-specific clones were defined as absent from healthy and MS cohorts, 850 to 1,300 published viral clones and other ImmuneACCESS disease sequences. TCRdb ran its own pipeline on the public reads, namely fastp trimming at Q25 and MiXCR clone calling, and kept in-frame beta chains. Rows with a matching CDR3 protein are joined into one entry that keeps the most common DNA and genes. The V and J calls shown here were made by TCRdb, not taken from the authors' results. This sample lists around 200,000 distinct CDR3 sequences; over 85% were detected once. The ten top clones hold approximately 0.094% of the sample.

The source is a human donor in good health. Specimen: CD4+ T cells from PBMCs. The chain was built from TRBV12-3 or TRBV12-4 and TRBJ2-1; no D gene can be assigned with confidence. The DNA sequence is TGTGCCAGCAGTCTCGACCATGAGCAGTTCTTC. This encodes CASSLDHEQFF.